The T cell receptor (beta chain) described here comes from a study of response to subunit inactivated influenza vaccine. Study-wide results and limits: The authors put forward the suggestion that each seasonal influenza vaccination may bring in only a limited number of new T cells.

TCRdb processed the RT-PCR reads anew with MiXCR; each CDR3 protein has one entry. The table records 860,000 or so distinct CDR3 sequences, 21% of them present only once. Points on this clonotype: The antigen is unknown. Sequence at one end of the junction differs from germline and may be a read error.

The sequence was obtained from a man over 45 who received an inactivated influenza vaccine. The source was PBMCs from blood, collected about 5 days after vaccination.

CDR3 nucleotides: TGTGGCAGCAGTTTATCGCATCGAGAGACCCAGTACTTC. Translation: CGSSLSHRETQYF. This chain connects TRBV12-3 or TRBV12-4 to TRBJ2-5; D gene uncertain. The CDR3 extends over 13 amino acids.